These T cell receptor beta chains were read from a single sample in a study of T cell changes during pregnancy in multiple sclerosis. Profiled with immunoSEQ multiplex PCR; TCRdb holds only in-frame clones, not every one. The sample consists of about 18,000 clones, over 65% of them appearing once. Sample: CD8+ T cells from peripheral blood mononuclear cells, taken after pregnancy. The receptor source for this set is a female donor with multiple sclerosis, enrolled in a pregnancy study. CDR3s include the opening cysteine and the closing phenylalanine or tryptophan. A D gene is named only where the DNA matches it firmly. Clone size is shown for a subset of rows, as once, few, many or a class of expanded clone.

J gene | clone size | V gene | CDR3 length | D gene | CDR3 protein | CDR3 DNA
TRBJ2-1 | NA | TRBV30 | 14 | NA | CAWSVLADYNEQFF | TGTGCCTGGAGTGTACTAGCAGACTACAATGAGCAGTTCTTC
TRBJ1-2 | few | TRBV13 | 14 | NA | CASSLGGGYYGYTF | TGTGCCAGCAGCTTAGGTGGCGGCTACTATGGCTACACCTTC
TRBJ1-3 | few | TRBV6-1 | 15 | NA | CASRHDSASGNTIYF | TGTGCCAGCAGACACGACAGCGCGTCTGGAAACACCATATATTTT
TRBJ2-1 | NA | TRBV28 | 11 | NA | CASSPSDEQFF | TGTGCCAGCAGCCCATCGGATGAGCAGTTCTTC
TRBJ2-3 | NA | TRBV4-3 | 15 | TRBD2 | CASSQDPGGVDTQYF | TGCGCCAGCAGCCAAGATCCGGGGGGGGTAGATACGCAGTATTTT
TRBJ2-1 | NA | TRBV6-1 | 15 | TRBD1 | CASSGETGGLNEQFF | TGTGCCAGCAGTGGGGAGACAGGGGGCCTAAATGAGCAGTTCTTC
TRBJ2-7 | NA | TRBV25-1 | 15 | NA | CASSAPLGGVYEQYF | TGTGCCAGCAGTGCCCCCCTAGGGGGGGTATACGAGCAGTACTTC
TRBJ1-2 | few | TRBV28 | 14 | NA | CASRAGLKFYGYTF | TGTGCCAGCAGGGCCGGACTGAAGTTCTATGGCTACACCTTC
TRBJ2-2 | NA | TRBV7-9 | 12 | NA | CASSLVLAELFF | TGTGCCAGCAGCTTAGTTCTAGCGGAGCTGTTTTTT
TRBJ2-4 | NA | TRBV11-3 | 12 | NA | CASSIDRQLQYF | TGTGCCAGCAGCATCGACAGACAGCTCCAGTACTTC
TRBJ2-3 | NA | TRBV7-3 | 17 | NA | CASSLSVGVGATDTQYF | TGTGCCAGCAGCTTATCCGTGGGAGTGGGAGCTACAGATACGCAGTATTTT
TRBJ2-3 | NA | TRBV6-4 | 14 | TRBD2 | CASSEAGGTDTQYF | TGTGCCAGCAGTGAAGCGGGGGGCACAGATACGCAGTATTTT
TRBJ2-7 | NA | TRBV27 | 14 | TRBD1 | CASRPTGSTYEQYF | TGTGCCAGCAGACCGACAGGGAGTACCTACGAGCAGTACTTC
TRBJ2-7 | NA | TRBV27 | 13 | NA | CASSKGQSYEQYF | TGTGCCAGCAGCAAAGGACAGAGCTACGAGCAGTACTTC
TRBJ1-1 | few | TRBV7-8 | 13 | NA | CASRIQGNPEAFF | TGTGCCAGCAGGATCCAGGGAAACCCTGAAGCTTTCTTT
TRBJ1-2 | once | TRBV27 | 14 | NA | CASSLYGGSYGYTF | TGTGCCAGCAGTTTATATGGCGGTTCCTATGGCTACACCTTC
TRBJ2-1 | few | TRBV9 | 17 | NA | CASSVIPESRQNNEQFF | TGTGCCAGCAGCGTCATCCCTGAATCCCGACAGAACAATGAGCAGTTCTTC
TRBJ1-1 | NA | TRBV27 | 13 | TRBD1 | CASSFYRGTEAFF | TGTGCCAGCAGTTTTTACAGGGGCACTGAAGCTTTCTTT
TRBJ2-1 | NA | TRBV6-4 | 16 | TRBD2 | CASSDSGLAGIDEQFF | TGTGCCAGCAGTGACTCGGGTCTAGCGGGAATCGATGAGCAGTTCTTC
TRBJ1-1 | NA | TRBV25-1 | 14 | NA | CASSELQGFTEAFF | TGTGCCAGCAGTGAATTGCAGGGTTTCACTGAAGCTTTCTTT